These T cell receptor beta chains were read from a single sample in a study of monozygotic twins with inflammatory bowel disease. TCRdb re-called the 5' RACE reads and shows each CDR3 protein once, DNA omitted. The table lists some 300,000 distinct CDR3 sequences. Material for sequencing was blood. The receptors derive from a human donor with ulcerative colitis or Crohn's disease, or a healthy co-twin of an affected twin (not recorded which). The CDR3 runs from the conserved cysteine through the conserved F or W.

J gene,V gene,CDR3 protein
TRBJ2-4,TRBV11-1,CASSPGAASGGIAKNIQYF
TRBJ2-3,TRBV4-1,CASSQVNMGLDTDTQYF
TRBJ2-4,TRBV3-1,CASSTRVAKNIQYF
TRBJ2-4,TRBV7-2,CASSSGPGPSKNIQYF
TRBJ1-6,TRBV10-3,CAIAAGNNSPLHF
TRBJ1-1,TRBV5-1,CASSLSGGQGTEAFF
TRBJ2-7,TRBV18,CASSQPDRYSYEQYF
TRBJ1-2,TRBV28,CASSLPPGQGYGYTF
TRBJ2-2,TRBV11-2,CASSRSVTTGTGGRGTGELFF
TRBJ2-3,TRBV5-1,CASSFPGTDTQYF
TRBJ2-1,TRBV24-1,CATTTSLTNEQFF
TRBJ2-7,TRBV4-2,CASSVGLAGTYEQYF
TRBJ1-2,TRBV11-2,CASSLEASIVNYGYTF
TRBJ1-5,TRBV15,CATSREGAQGQPQHF
TRBJ2-3,TRBV3-1,CASSQGGRLAATRDTQYF
TRBJ2-1,TRBV3-1,CASSQDRVTPGGNEQFF
TRBJ2-1,TRBV7-2,CASSLLAGGTNEQFF
TRBJ1-1,TRBV7-3,CASSLRSGAGGTEAFF
TRBJ1-5,TRBV25-1,CASSESYSNQPQHF
TRBJ1-2,TRBV18,CASSPGTSPIYGYTF
TRBJ2-5,TRBV28,CASSLDRGRVETQYF
TRBJ2-1,TRBV13,CASSAAGTERNEQFF
TRBJ1-1,TRBV12-3/TRBV12-4,CASSYVQGRDDTEAFF
TRBJ2-5,TRBV10-3,CAIRPHQGPYQETQYF
TRBJ2-5,TRBV7-2,CASSRGGSETQYF
TRBJ1-5,TRBV20-1,CSAREGTFQPQHF
TRBJ2-6,TRBV11-3,CASSPGQGKNGANVLTF
TRBJ2-1,TRBV5-1,CASSSRSSGKSNEQFF
TRBJ2-5,TRBV6-1,CASIQGKETQYF
TRBJ2-7,TRBV6-2/TRBV6-3,CASDRAGEQYF
TRBJ2-1,TRBV20-1,CSARDSGAGLAGDNEQFF
TRBJ1-1,TRBV30,CAWKQTNTEAFF
TRBJ2-4,TRBV3-1,CASSQERGHTTLAKNIQYF
TRBJ2-7,TRBV20-1,CSARDGAREYGEQYF
TRBJ1-1,TRBV18,CASSPLARSILNTEAFF
TRBJ2-5,TRBV7-2,CAISSGLRTAQYF
TRBJ2-5,TRBV28,CASSETSGSWETQYF
TRBJ1-6,TRBV5-1,CASSLTLDRGSPLHF
TRBJ2-7,TRBV4-2,CASSQALEYEQYF
TRBJ1-1,TRBV6-2/TRBV6-3,CASRDTNTEAFF
TRBJ2-4,TRBV7-9,CASSLSGAEYIQYF
TRBJ1-6,TRBV7-3,CASSPVGNSPLHF
TRBJ2-1,TRBV7-9,CASSPLRDRGIYEQFF
TRBJ1-2,TRBV20-1,CSARARVYGYTF
TRBJ1-5,TRBV29-1,CSVRIGQGNQPQHF
TRBJ1-1,TRBV4-2,CASSKQENTEAFF
TRBJ2-7,TRBV7-2,CASSTTSGRIDEQYF
TRBJ2-7,TRBV20-1,CSARLAGVPYEQYF
TRBJ2-5,TRBV7-7,CASSLVPGQETQYF